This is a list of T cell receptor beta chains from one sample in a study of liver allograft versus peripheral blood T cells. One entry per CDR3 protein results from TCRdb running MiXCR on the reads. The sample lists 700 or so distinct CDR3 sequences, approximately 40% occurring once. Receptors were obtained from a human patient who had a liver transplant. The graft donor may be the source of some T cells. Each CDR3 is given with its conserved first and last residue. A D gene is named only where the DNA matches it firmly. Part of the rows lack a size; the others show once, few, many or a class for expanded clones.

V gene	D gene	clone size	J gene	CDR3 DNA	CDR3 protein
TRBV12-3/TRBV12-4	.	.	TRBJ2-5	TGTGCCAGCAGTGGTGGACTGGAAGAGACCCAGTACTTC	CASSGGLEETQYF
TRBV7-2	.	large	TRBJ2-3	TGTGCCAGCAGCTTGGTTAGCGGTAGCACAGATACGCAGTATTTT	CASSLVSGSTDTQYF
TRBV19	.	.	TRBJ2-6	TGTGCCAGTAGTACTCCCCGCTCTGGGGCCAACGTCCTGACTTTC	CASSTPRSGANVLTF
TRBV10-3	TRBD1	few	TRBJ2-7	TGTGCCATCAGTGAACATTTTGACAGGGGGCACGAGCAGTACTTC	CAISEHFDRGHEQYF
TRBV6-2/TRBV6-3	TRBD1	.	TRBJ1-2	TGTGCCAGCAGCTCCTTCCGGGACAGCCTTAACTATGGCTACACCTTC	CASSSFRDSLNYGYTF
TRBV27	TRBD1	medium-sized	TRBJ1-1	TGTGCCAGCAGTTTGGGACAGAGAGCTGAAGCTTTCTTT	CASSLGQRAEAFF
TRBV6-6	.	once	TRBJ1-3	TGTGCCAGCAGTCCTACAGGTCAACTGGGAAACACCATATATTTT	CASSPTGQLGNTIYF
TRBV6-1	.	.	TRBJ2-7	TGTGCCAGCAGTGAAACAGACACGGGCGAGCAGTACTTC	CASSETDTGEQYF
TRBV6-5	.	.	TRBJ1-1	TGTGCCAGCAGTCCCCCCCATTTAAGCACTGAAGCTTTCTTT	CASSPPHLSTEAFF
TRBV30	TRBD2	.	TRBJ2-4	TGTGCCTGGAGCCCGGGAGGGGCCAAAAACATTCAGTACTTC	CAWSPGGAKNIQYF
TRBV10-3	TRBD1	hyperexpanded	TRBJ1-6	TGTGCCATCAGGGGACAGGGGGCGAAAAATTCACCCCTCCACTTT	CAIRGQGAKNSPLHF
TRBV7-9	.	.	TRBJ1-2	TGTGCCAGCAGCTATCATACCCTTGGGACCGCCGCCCACTATGGCTACACCTTC	CASSYHTLGTAAHYGYTF
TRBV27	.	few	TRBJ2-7	TGTGCCAGCAGGCCCCTTCGGGAAACCTACGAGCAGTACTTC	CASRPLRETYEQYF
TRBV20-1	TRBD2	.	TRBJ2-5	TGCAGTGCTAGTCGCTCTAGCGGGAGGGTATACCAAGAGACCCAGTACTTC	CSASRSSGRVYQETQYF
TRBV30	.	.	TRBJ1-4	TGTGCCTGGAGTGTAGGGGATGCTAATGAAAAACTGTTTTTT	CAWSVGDANEKLFF
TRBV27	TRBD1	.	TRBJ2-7	TGTGCCAGCAACCAGGGGGCCGGCTCCTACGAGCAGTACTTC	CASNQGAGSYEQYF
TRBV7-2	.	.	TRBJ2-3	TGTGCCAGCAGCTTATTTGGCGGGATCGGTGCCGATACGCAGTATTTT	CASSLFGGIGADTQYF
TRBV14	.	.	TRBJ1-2	TGTGCCAGCAGCCAAGTGAGGGGGGCTGGCTACACCTTC	CASSQVRGAGYTF
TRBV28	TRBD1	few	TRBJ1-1	TGTGCCAGCAGTTCAGGACAGGCCTGGAACACTGAAGCTTTCTTT	CASSSGQAWNTEAFF
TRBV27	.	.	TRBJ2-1	TGTGCCAGCAGTTTAGGGGGGAGCTACAATGAGCAGTTCTTC	CASSLGGSYNEQFF
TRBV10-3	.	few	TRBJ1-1	TGTGCCATCACTTGGGCTACGGACACTGAAGCTTTCTTT	CAITWATDTEAFF
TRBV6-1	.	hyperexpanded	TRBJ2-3	TGTGCCAGCAGTGATGGGGTAGGGGTCACAGATACGCAGTATTTT	CASSDGVGVTDTQYF
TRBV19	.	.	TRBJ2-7	TGTGCCAGTAGTATAGATGACAGAACCTACGAGCAGTACTTC	CASSIDDRTYEQYF
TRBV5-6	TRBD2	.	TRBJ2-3	TGTGCCAGCAGGCTTATAGCGGGGTATAGCACAGATACGCAGTATTTT	CASRLIAGYSTDTQYF
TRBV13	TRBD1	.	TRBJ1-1	TGTGCCAGCAGCTACCGGGGGACAGGGTGGTACACTGAAGCTTTCTTT	CASSYRGTGWYTEAFF
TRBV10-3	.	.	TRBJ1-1	TGTGCCATCAGTGAGTCGTGGGTCCTTGAAGCTTTCTTT	CAISESWVLEAFF
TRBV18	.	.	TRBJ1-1	TGTGCCAGCTCTACGAGGGGAAAAGCTTTCTTT	CASSTRGKAFF
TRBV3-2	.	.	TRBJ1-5	TGTGCCAGCAGCCAAGGAATTCTTTATAGCAATCAGCCCCAGCATTTT	CASSQGILYSNQPQHF
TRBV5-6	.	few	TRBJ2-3	TGTGCCAGCAGCTCACGGAGGGCCTCGATATCCTCGAAGGATACGCAGTATTTT	CASSSRRASISSKDTQYF
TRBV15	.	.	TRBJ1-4	TGTGCCACCAGCAGAGAAATTACATCGGCCTATGAAAAACTGTTTTTT	CATSREITSAYEKLFF
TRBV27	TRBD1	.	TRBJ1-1	TGTGCCAGCAACCCAGGGGGGATGAACACTGAAGCTTTCTTT	CASNPGGMNTEAFF
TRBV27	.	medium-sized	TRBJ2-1	TGTGCCAGCAGTTTATATTTCCTGGGGGGTTTGGACAATGAGCAGTTCTTC	CASSLYFLGGLDNEQFF
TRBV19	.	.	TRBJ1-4	TGTGCCAGTAGTAGAGGTCTGACGCCAACTAATGAAAAACTGTTTTTT	CASSRGLTPTNEKLFF
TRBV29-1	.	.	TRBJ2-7	TGCAGCGTTGACAGGGGCGGCTATTCGTACGAGCAGTACTTC	CSVDRGGYSYEQYF
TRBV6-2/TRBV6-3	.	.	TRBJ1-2	TGTGCCAGCTTTGGTAACTATGGCTACACCTTC	CASFGNYGYTF
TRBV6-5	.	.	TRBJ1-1	TGTGCCAGCAGTACCTTAGGAGTGAGCACTGAAGCTTTCTTT	CASSTLGVSTEAFF
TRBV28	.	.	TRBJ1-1	TGTGCCAGCAGTTTTCCTAGGCGCGGGGACACTGAAGCTTTCTTT	CASSFPRRGDTEAFF
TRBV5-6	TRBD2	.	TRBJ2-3	TGTGCCAGCAGGCTTATAGCGGGGTATAGCACAGATACGAAGTATTTT	CASRLIAGYSTDTKYF
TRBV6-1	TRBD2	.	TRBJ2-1	TGTGCCACCGCGGGGGGCCCCTCCTACAATGAGCAGTTCTTC	CATAGGPSYNEQFF
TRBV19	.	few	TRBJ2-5	TGTGCCAGTAATAAGGGTTATATACAAGAGACCCAGTACTTC	CASNKGYIQETQYF
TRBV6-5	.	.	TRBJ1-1	TGTGCCAGCAGTTCTGCCTGGGGGGGCGGAACTGAAGCTTTCTTT	CASSSAWGGGTEAFF
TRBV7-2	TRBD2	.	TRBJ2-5	TGTGCCAGCAGCTTGTCGGGACTAGCCTCCACGGGGGAGACCCAGTACTTC	CASSLSGLASTGETQYF
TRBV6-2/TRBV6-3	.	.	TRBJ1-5	TGTGCCAGCAGTCCTCGGGCAGGGAATAGCAATCAGCCCCAGCATTTT	CASSPRAGNSNQPQHF
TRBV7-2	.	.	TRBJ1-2	TGTGCCAGCAGCTTAGCGCTGCGGGGAGGCTACACCTTC	CASSLALRGGYTF
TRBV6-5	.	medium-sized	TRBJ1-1	TGTGCCAGCAGTTACGCCCCGAGGGGCCTGAACACTGAAGCTTTCTTT	CASSYAPRGLNTEAFF